This entry concerns a single TCR beta chain. The data were obtained in a study of blood T cell repertoires in COVID-19. Study overall: Sample material is recorded as cDNA or gDNA derived from T cells, B-cell-depleted T cells, or PBMCs.

Unmatched junction bases numbered 3, after V lost 4 bases and J lost 3 bases. The CDR3 covers 15 residues. From germline, CDR1 is SEHNR and CDR2 FQNEAQ (reference sequence). The repertoire was sequenced with immunoSEQ multiplex PCR; TCRdb's copy has only in-frame clones and lacks some. The profile shows roughly 280,000 clones, around 92% of them singletons. Everyone who took part was roughly 18 to 89 years old, and they came from 20 to 25 US areas. This clonotype originated in a woman aged 60-75 years who had recovered from COVID-19. V is TRBV7-9 and J is TRBJ2-7; 13 bases are shared with TRBD2. The sample taken for sequencing was PBMCs or T cells enriched from blood (not recorded which). The CDR3 bases are TGTGCCAGCAGCTCGGGGACTAGCGGGATCTACGAGCAGTACTTC. It codes for CASSSGTSGIYEQYF.